The sequence of this T cell receptor beta chain was determined in a study of radiation and T cells in renal cell carcinoma. Time point meaning: blood 4 weeks post-SBRT, at nephrectomy. Treatment specified: 15 Gy SBRT to primary tumor, nephrectomy 4 weeks later. Sequencing used immunoSEQ multiplex PCR; TCRdb keeps in-frame clones, though not all of them. The data hold around 140,000 clones, with approximately 86% observed a single time. This clonotype was sampled from a woman aged 45 to 65 with renal cell carcinoma. Specimen: blood, collected from a patient whose treatment included radiotherapy and nephrectomy.

CDR3 bases: TGTGCCAGCAGTGAAGTAACGGGAGGGGCCGGGGAGCTGTTTTTT. Translation gives CASSEVTGGAGELFF. The chain couples TRBV2 to TRBJ2-2; 8 bases line up with TRBD2. Germline assignment: CDR1 SNHLY and CDR2 FYNNEI. The CDR3 totals 15 residues. V gave up 1 base and J gave up 6 bases; unmatched junction bases: 4.